This T cell receptor beta chain comes out of a study of blood T cell repertoires in COVID-19. The CDR3 has 13 amino acids. Per germline, CDR1 PRHDT and CDR2 FYEKMQ (reference sequence). Trimming at V came to 3 bases and at J to 6 bases, leaving 2 bases not matched to a gene. Only in-frame clones appear in the TCRdb table, and some are missing; sequencing was by immunoSEQ multiplex PCR. The table lists approximately 300,000 clones, over 90% of them singletons. The chain recombines TRBV13 with TRBJ1-2; 9 bases fit TRBD1. This TCR was sampled from a woman in her twenties or thirties who had been exposed to COVID-19. Sequenced sample: PBMCs or T cells enriched from blood (not recorded which). The CDR3 region is CASSLGQGDGYTF. The CDR3 DNA reads as TGTGCCAGCAGCTTGGGACAGGGAGATGGCTACACCTTC.